The subject of this entry is one T cell receptor (beta chain). Per the authors' pipeline: Amplifying reference gene primers gave estimates of nucleated cell counts. The repertoire was sequenced with immunoSEQ multiplex PCR; TCRdb's copy has only in-frame clones and lacks some. V and J calls and clone size are copied from that table; D and trimming were computed from the DNA. Of approximately 76,000 clones listed, roughly 85% are singletons. The CDR3 length is 17 residues. The germline V gene has CDR1 KGHSH and CDR2 LQKENI. Trimming cost V 3 bases and J 0 bases; bases outside gene matches: 7. The data derive from a study of blood T cell repertoires in COVID-19. Overall study: Samples of COVID-19 (acute and convalescent) were obtained from the United States, Italy and Spain.

The sample comprised peripheral blood. This chain uses TRBV18 with TRBJ1-2; TRBD1 matches 10 bases. The clonotype comes from a human donor in a cohort sampled during active COVID-19. The CDR3 reads CASSPGQGPYSNYGYTF. The CDR3 DNA follows: TGTGCCAGCTCACCGGGACAGGGGCCCTACTCTAACTATGGCTACACCTTC.